Listed here are 26 T cell receptor beta chains from one sample, sequenced in a study of blood T cell repertoires in COVID-19. The protocol was immunoSEQ multiplex PCR, while the TCRdb copy is restricted to in-frame clones and leaves out a portion. The profile shows some 93,000 clones, about 86% of them singletons. The sequenced sample consisted of peripheral blood. The origin of the receptors is a man in his 60s with acute or convalescent COVID-19.

This clone was picked up one time. V and J are TRBV19 and TRBJ2-7; D might be TRBD1 (6 bases). Per germline, CDR1 LNHDA and CDR2 SQIVND (reference sequence). CDR3 size: 13 residues. Between the trimmed V and J ends, which lost 5 bases and 3 bases, there was a span of 11 bases. Here the CDR3 reads CASSSTQGYEQYF. The DNA for the CDR3 is TGTGCCAGTAGTTCCACACAGGGCTACGAGCAGTACTTC.

The chain links TRBV18 to TRBJ2-7; tentative D call: TRBD2 (5 bases). V lost 1 base and J 6 bases, leaving 7 bases between the germline ends. The CDR3 contains 12 residues. Germline V gives CDR1 KGHSH, CDR2 LQKENI. The CDR3 is CASSPLASEQYF. In nucleotides, the CDR3 is TGTGCCAGCTCACCACTAGCGTCCGAGCAGTACTTC. Full variable domain (remainder filled in from reference TRBV18 and TRBJ2-7): NAGVMQNPRHLVRRRGQEARLRCSPMKGHSHVYWYRQLPEEGLKFMVYLQKENIIDESGMPKERFSAEFPKEGPSILRIQQVVRGDSAAYFCASSPLASEQYFGPGTRLTVT.

V gene TRBV5-1 combines with J gene TRBJ1-2; D is perhaps TRBD1 (6 bases). This CDR3 has 14 residues. Germline lookup yields CDR1 SGHRS and CDR2 YFSETQ. Trimming removed 0 bases at V and 3 bases at J, with 9 bases between. The CDR3, as DNA: TGCGCCAGCAGCTTGGGACAGGTTTACTATGGCTACACCTTC. Translation: CASSLGQVYYGYTF.

The gene calls are TRBV27 and TRBJ1-5; 8 nucleotides match TRBD1. Germline assignment: CDR1 MNHEY and CDR2 SMNVEV (reference sequence). The J segment lost 6 bases and the V segment lost 6 bases, leaving 13 bases of the junction unmatched. This CDR3 spans 16 amino acids. Here the CDR3 DNA reads TGTGCCAGCAGAAGGGAGGGACAGGAGGGTCGTCAGCCCCAGCATTTT. Protein product: CASRREGQEGRQPQHF.

The chain is built from TRBV7-2 and TRBJ2-7; 8 bases fit TRBD2. The CDR3 totals 15 residues. V was pared by 5 bases and J by 5 bases, with 11 bases of the junction left unmatched. The germline V gene encodes CDR1 SGHTA and CDR2 FQGNSA. The CDR3 loop is CASSPTGGRSDEQYF. In DNA form, the CDR3 reads TGTGCCAGCAGCCCCACGGGAGGGAGGAGCGACGAGCAGTACTTC.

The V gene is TRBV3-1 (or the pseudogene TRBV3-2), the J gene TRBJ1-4; perhaps TRBD1 as D (5 bases). Trimming stripped 2 bases from V and 6 bases from J, with 13 bases between. CDR1 is LGHDT, CDR2 YNNKEL, per germline (reference sequence). The CDR3 runs 15 residues. The CDR3, as DNA: TGTGCCAGCAGCCAAAAGGAGGGGCTGTATGAAAAACTGTTTTTT. It encodes CASSQKEGLYEKLFF.

This sequence joins TRBV20-1 and TRBJ1-5, with D possibly TRBD1 on 5 matching bases. From germline, CDR1 is DFQATT and CDR2 SNEGSKA (reference sequence). The CDR3 runs to 15 residues. With 6 bases removed from V and 3 bases from J, the gap between germline ends came to 18 bases. CDR3 protein: CSASVRGYDNQPQHF. The CDR3 nucleotides are TGCAGTGCCAGTGTACGGGGGTACGACAATCAGCCCCAGCATTTT.

The chain joins TRBV29-1 to TRBJ2-5; TRBD2 matches at 11 bases. The germline V gene has CDR1 SQVTM and CDR2 ANQGSEA. The CDR3 spans 14 residues. Trimming removed 8 bases from V and 5 bases from J; junction bases left unmatched: 10. CDR3 nucleotide sequence: TGCAGCCACTATAGCGGGAGGGCAGGGGAGACCCAGTACTTC. This translates into CSHYSGRAGETQYF.

The V gene is TRBV5-1, the J gene TRBJ1-6; D is uncertain. CDR1 is SGHRS and CDR2 is YFSETQ in the germline V gene. Trimming stripped 0 bases from V and 5 bases from J, with 6 bases between. This CDR3 is 14 amino acids long. CDR3 sequence reads: CASSLAGDNSPLHF. Here the CDR3 DNA reads TGCGCCAGCAGCTTGGCCGGAGATAATTCACCCCTCCACTTT.

The chain combines TRBV5-1 with TRBJ2-3; 8 bases are a match to TRBD1. The ends lost 4 bases at V and 5 bases at J; junction bases unmatched: 9. In germline, CDR1 is SGHRS, CDR2 YFSETQ. The CDR3 loop spans 15 amino acids. The CDR3 is CASSRTGTSGDTQYF. Written as DNA, the CDR3 is TGCGCCAGCAGCCGGACAGGGACGTCGGGAGATACGCAGTATTTT.

This rearrangement joins TRBV24-1 to TRBJ2-2, with TRBD2 identical over 9 bases. The length of the CDR3 is 15 residues. Unmatched junction bases numbered 5, after V lost 3 bases and J lost 7 bases. The germline V gene has CDR1 KGHDR and CDR2 SFDVKD. The CDR3 loop reads CATSDTTSGHGELFF. CDR3 nucleotide sequence: TGTGCCACCAGTGATACGACTAGCGGCCACGGGGAGCTGTTTTTT.

This chain links TRBV28 with TRBJ2-3; D is unclear. Germline lookup yields CDR1 MDHEN and CDR2 SYDVKM. The CDR3 is 11 amino acids. V gave up 10 bases and J gave up 0 bases, with 5 bases separating them. This chain's CDR3 is CATLSTDTQYF. The DNA of the CDR3 is TGTGCCACTCTGAGCACAGATACGCAGTATTTT. Supplemented by reference TRBV28 and TRBJ2-3, the full variable domain reads DVKVTQSSRYLVKRTGEKVFLECVQDMDHENMFWYRQDPGLGLRLIYFSYDVKMKEKGDIPEGYSVSREKKERFSLILESASTNQTSMYLCATLSTDTQYFGPGTRLTVL.

This clone has a handful of counts. The chain uses TRBV3-1 (or the pseudogene TRBV3-2) and TRBJ2-7, with TRBD1 as a possible D gene (5 bases). V was shortened by 4 bases and J by 6 bases, with 10 bases between the two germline ends. The CDR3 runs 12 residues. CDR1 LGHDT and CDR2 YNNKEL come from the germline V gene (reference sequence). The CDR3, as DNA: TGTGCCAGCAGCCGGGGCGTCTCCGAGCAGTACTTC. Translation gives CASSRGVSEQYF.

The count of this clone is one. This sequence joins TRBV28 and TRBJ1-3, with D possibly matching TRBD1 (5 bases). CDR3 length: 16 residues. CDR1 MDHEN and CDR2 SYDVKM come from the germline V gene. V was shortened by 2 bases and J by 0 bases, with 11 bases between the two germline ends. In nucleotides, the CDR3 is TGTGCCAGCAGTTTAATTTCCGGGGGCTCTGGAAACACCATATATTTT. Its translation: CASSLISGGSGNTIYF.

This clone was seen just once. The chain is built from TRBV4-2 and TRBJ1-1; maybe TRBD1 (5 bases). The germline V and J ends were trimmed by 0 bases and 4 bases, with 9 bases remaining between them. Germline V lookup: CDR1 LGHNA, CDR2 YNFKEQ. This CDR3 is built from 14 residues. CDR3 nucleotide sequence: TGTGCCAGCAGCCAAGAAGGCAGGGCCACTGAAGCTTTCTTT. Its translation: CASSQEGRATEAFF.

This chain links TRBV5-1 with TRBJ1-2, with 9 bases identical to TRBD1. There are 15 residues in the CDR3. The V and J ends lost 0 bases and 4 bases, in that order; junction bases with no gene match: 4. Germline assignment: CDR1 SGHRS and CDR2 YFSETQ. The CDR3 DNA follows: TGCGCCAGCAGCTTGGAGGGACAGGGTGGCTATGGCTACACCTTC. Amino acid sequence: CASSLEGQGGYGYTF. The variable domain in full, completed from reference TRBV5-1 and TRBJ1-2, reads KAGVTQTPRYLIKTRGQQVTLSCSPISGHRSVSWYQQTPGQGLQFLFEYFSETQRNKGNFPGRFSGRQFSNSRSEMNVSTLELGDSALYLCASSLEGQGGYGYTFGSGTRLTVV.

The CDR3: CAIRAGTGVGETQYF. In DNA, the CDR3 is TGTGCCATCAGAGCCGGGACAGGGGTGGGAGAGACCCAGTACTTC. This chain joins TRBV10-3 and TRBJ2-5; TRBD1 aligns across 10 bases. The CDR3 totals 15 residues. Germline V gene sequence: CDR1 ENHRY, CDR2 SYGVKD. J lost 4 bases, V lost 6 bases, and 8 bases had no gene match.

The V and J genes are TRBV30 and TRBJ2-3; 9 positions agree with TRBD2. Germline loops: CDR1 GTSNPN, CDR2 SVGIG (reference sequence). The CDR3 has 17 residues. J lost 2 bases, V lost 0 bases, and 9 bases had no gene match. DNA of the CDR3: TGTGCCTGGAGTGTACGCGAGCTAGCGGGGTACACAGATACGCAGTATTTT. This encodes CAWSVRELAGYTDTQYF.

The chain has TRBV10-2 and TRBJ1-1, with a weak D call TRBD1 (6 bases). There are 15 residues in the CDR3. V was pared by 5 bases and J by 1 base, with 14 bases between. Germline V gene data show CDR1 as WSHSY and CDR2 as SAAADI. The CDR3 loop reads CASSLRPTGNTEAFF. CDR3 nucleotide sequence: TGCGCCAGCAGTCTGAGGCCGACAGGGAACACTGAAGCTTTCTTT.

The rearrangement links TRBV5-1 to TRBJ1-2; TRBD1 aligns across 8 bases. With V trimmed by 0 bases and J by 8 bases, 9 bases remained unmatched. The CDR3 consists of 15 residues. CDR1 and CDR2 from the germline V gene are SGHRS and YFSETQ. CDR3 nucleotides: TGCGCCAGCAGCTTGGGATTGGACAGGGTGTCAGGCTACACCTTC. Its translation is CASSLGLDRVSGYTF.

The chain is built from TRBV21-1 and TRBJ1-2. TRBV21-1 is a recognized pseudogene. CDR3 size: 14 residues. CDR3 nucleotide sequence: TGTGCCAGCAGGGGGGGGCGCCGTAGCTATGGCTACACCTTC. Amino acid sequence: CASRGGRRSYGYTF.

V and J are TRBV30 and TRBJ2-2, with D tentatively TRBD2 (5 bases). The CDR3 consists of 13 residues. Germline-derived CDR1 and CDR2 are GTSNPN and SVGIG (reference sequence). The V and J ends lost 0 bases and 6 bases respectively, with 8 bases between them. CDR3 amino acids: CAWSVRGPGELFF. CDR3 bases: TGTGCCTGGAGTGTACGGGGTCCCGGGGAGCTGTTTTTT.

The CDR3 DNA reads TGTGCCAGCAGTGATTGGAGCGAAGAGACCCAGTACTTC. Residues: CASSDWSEETQYF. This chain uses TRBV2 with TRBJ2-5, with no clear D. The CDR3 contains 13 residues. CDR1 is SNHLY, CDR2 FYNNEI, per germline. Trimming left V 3 bases short and J 3 bases short, with 8 bases between.

This clone has just one count. The chain uses TRBV11-2 and TRBJ2-1, with TRBD2 matching over 12 bases. The CDR3 runs to 19 residues. Germline CDR1 and CDR2: SGHAT and FQNNGV. The J segment lost 4 bases and the V segment lost 0 bases, leaving 10 bases of the junction unmatched. Here the CDR3 DNA reads TGTGCCAGCAGCTTAGAGCTAGCGGGAGGGCTAGTATCTTACAATGAGCAGTTCTTC. Its translation is CASSLELAGGLVSYNEQFF. The whole variable domain, filled in from reference TRBV11-2 and TRBJ2-1, reads EAGVAQSPRYKIIEKRQSVAFWCNPISGHATLYWYQQILGQGPKLLIQFQNNGVVDDSQLPKDRFSAERLKGVDSTLKIQPAKLEDSAVYLCASSLELAGGLVSYNEQFFGPGTRLTVL.

V and J are TRBV5-1 and TRBJ2-7; perhaps TRBD1 as D (5 bases). CDR1 and CDR2 from the germline V gene are SGHRS and YFSETQ. Trimming took off 7 bases at V and 5 bases at J, with 16 bases between the two ends. The CDR3 consists of 13 residues. DNA for the CDR3: TGCGCCAGCCGCCCCAGGGTCCGAGACGAGCAGTACTTC. Amino acids: CASRPRVRDEQYF.

This rearrangement joins TRBV4-1 to TRBJ1-5; D gene uncertain. Germline loops: CDR1 MGHRA, CDR2 YSYEKL. V lost 2 bases to trimming and J lost 5 bases, with 16 bases between them. This CDR3 contains 16 residues. The CDR3 DNA sequence: TGCGCCAGCAGCCAACCCTCTCGGGGTTTCGATCAGCCCCAGCATTTT. Translation gives CASSQPSRGFDQPQHF.